Below are 26 T cell receptor beta chains sequenced from a single sample in a study of T cells after somatic rescue of genetic block. Repertoires were generated with immunoSEQ multiplex PCR, while TCRdb's copy carries only in-frame clones and drops some. The sample has 55,000 to 75,000 clones, 85% to 95% seen once. The sequenced sample consisted of peripheral blood mononuclear cells (PBMCs). The receptors originated from a man in his forties.

The J gene is TRBJ2-5, the V gene TRBV7-9; D is ambiguous. CDR1 SEHNR and CDR2 FQNEAQ come from the germline V gene (reference sequence). Trimming took off 5 bases at V and 1 base at J, with 14 bases between the two ends. This CDR3 contains 15 residues. CDR3 DNA sequence: TGTGCCAGCAGCCCTCTCGTGGCCGCCCAAGAGACCCAGTACTTC. Translating gives CASSPLVAAQETQYF.

This chain links TRBV5-4 with TRBJ2-1; 11 positions match TRBD2. Germline loops: CDR1 SGHNT, CDR2 YYREEE (reference sequence). Trimming at V came to 9 bases and at J to 6 bases, leaving 8 bases not matched to a gene. This CDR3 has 14 amino acids. Here the CDR3 DNA reads TGTGCCACACAGGAGGGGACTAGCGGCAATGAGCAGTTCTTC. It yields the protein CATQEGTSGNEQFF.

The genes are TRBV10-1 and TRBJ1-1, with 12 bases identical to TRBD1. V trimming: 8 bases; J trimming: 2 bases; junction bases outside the gene matches: 15. The length of the CDR3 is 18 residues. Germline V gene data show CDR1 as WNHNN and CDR2 as SYGVQD (reference sequence). The CDR3 DNA is TGCGCCAGCGATCGAGTTTGGGGACAGGGGGCTTCCAACACTGAAGCTTTCTTT. This encodes CASDRVWGQGASNTEAFF.

V usage is TRBV7-2 and J usage is TRBJ2-1; 7 bases align to TRBD1. The ends lost 5 bases at V and 12 bases at J; junction bases unmatched: 4. This CDR3 is built from 11 residues. CDR1 and CDR2 from the germline V gene are SGHTA and FQGNSA. The CDR3 is CASSTRQGQFF. The DNA of the CDR3 is TGTGCCAGCAGCACCCGACAGGGGCAGTTCTTC.

The gene calls are TRBV4-1 and TRBJ2-1; possibly TRBD2 for D (5 bases). The germline V gene has CDR1 MGHRA and CDR2 YSYEKL. Trimming removed 4 bases at V and 10 bases at J, with 20 bases between. This CDR3 has 15 residues. Written as DNA, the CDR3 is TGCGCCAGCAGCCCCATCGGGCTCCCGGGGATGGAGCAGTTCTTC. Amino acids: CASSPIGLPGMEQFF.

The rearrangement uses TRBV19 and TRBJ1-6; TRBD1 matches at 11 bases. Germline CDR1 and CDR2: LNHDA and SQIVND (reference sequence). Trimming cost V 6 bases and J 10 bases; bases outside gene matches: 11. The CDR3 runs 16 residues. The CDR3 region is CASSSTGTGGFSPLHF. The DNA of the CDR3 is TGTGCCAGTAGCTCGACCGGGACAGGGGGATTCTCACCCCTCCACTTT. Filled out from reference TRBV19 and TRBJ1-6, the complete variable domain reads DGGITQSPKYLFRKEGQNVTLSCEQNLNHDAMYWYRQDPGQGLRLIYYSQIVNDFQKGDIAEGYSVSREKKESFPLTVTSAQKNPTAFYLCASSSTGTGGFSPLHFGNGTRLTVT.

The chain uses TRBV19 and TRBJ1-5, with TRBD1 identical over 9 bases. V dropped 7 bases and J dropped 4; count of bases not matched to a gene: 5. The CDR3 is 14 amino acids. Germline V gene data show CDR1 as LNHDA and CDR2 as SQIVND (reference sequence). The CDR3 sequence: CASTIGQGNQPQHF. CDR3 sequence (DNA): TGTGCCAGTACTATCGGACAGGGGAATCAGCCCCAGCATTTT.

The chain has TRBV6-5 and TRBJ1-6; 9 positions agree with TRBD1. The germline V gene encodes CDR1 MNHEY and CDR2 SVGAGI. There are 15 residues in the CDR3. V shed 6 bases, J shed 10 bases, and the junction held 10 bases outside the gene matches. CDR3 nucleotides: TGTGCCAGCAGGGCGGACAGGGGTTTTGAGTCACCCCTCCACTTT. Its translation is CASRADRGFESPLHF.

This chain uses TRBV25-1 with TRBJ2-5, with 7 bases identical to TRBD2. There are 14 residues in the CDR3. Germline CDR1 is MGHDK and CDR2 is SYGVNS. V was pared by 6 bases and J by 4 bases, with 8 bases of the junction left unmatched. CDR3 bases: TGTGCCAGCAGCGTGGCGGGAGTCCGAGAGACCCAGTACTTC. It translates to CASSVAGVRETQYF.

The chain links TRBV5-4 to TRBJ2-5; TRBD2 agrees at 8 bases. CDR1 is SGHNT and CDR2 is YYREEE in the germline V gene (reference sequence). The CDR3 extends over 16 amino acids. V gave up 4 bases and J gave up 1 base; unmatched junction bases: 9. The CDR3 here is CASSRGTRGAQETQYF. The CDR3 DNA reads TGTGCCAGCAGCCGCGGGACTAGGGGGGCCCAAGAGACCCAGTACTTC.

The CDR3 loop reads CASAGTPHDEQYF. As DNA, the CDR3 is TGTGCCAGCGCCGGGACTCCTCACGACGAGCAGTACTTC. The V call is TRBV11-3, the J call TRBJ2-7; weak D call: TRBD2 (6 bases). V dropped 8 bases and J dropped 5 bases, with 16 bases sitting between them. The CDR3 is 13 residues long. Germline CDR1 and CDR2: SGHNT and YENEEA.

The chain recombines TRBV13 with TRBJ1-5, with D hard to call. Trimming stripped 0 bases from V and 0 bases from J, with 9 bases between. Germline CDR1 reads PRHDT; CDR2 reads FYEKMQ (reference sequence). The CDR3 spans 16 residues. The CDR3 loop is CASSLGGHDSNQPQHF. The CDR3 DNA reads TGTGCCAGCAGCTTAGGAGGGCACGATAGCAATCAGCCCCAGCATTTT.

The chain combines TRBV11-2 with TRBJ2-7; a possible D gene is TRBD1 (6 bases). The V gene lost 1 base and the J gene lost 3 bases, with 10 bases spanning the gap. The CDR3 extends over 14 amino acids. Per the germline V gene, CDR1 is SGHAT and CDR2 is FQNNGV. The CDR3 sequence: CASSLGTANYEQYF. CDR3 bases: TGTGCCAGCAGCTTAGGGACAGCAAACTACGAGCAGTACTTC.

This chain joins TRBV4-3 and TRBJ2-3; 7 nucleotides agree with TRBD2. Trimming at V came to 4 bases and at J to 7 bases, leaving 8 bases not matched to a gene. CDR3 length: 14 amino acids. CDR1 and CDR2 (germline): LGHNA, YSLEER. DNA for the CDR3: TGCGCCAGCAGCCTTCAGACTAGCAAATATACGCAGTATTTT. This encodes CASSLQTSKYTQYF.

The rearrangement uses TRBV5-6 and TRBJ2-7; no firm D call. Germline-derived CDR1 and CDR2 are SGHDT and YYEEEE. V was shortened by 2 bases and J by 0 bases, with 6 bases between the two germline ends. There are 13 residues in the CDR3. CDR3 bases: TGTGCCAGCAGCTTTTCCCGCTCCTACGAGCAGTACTTC. Protein sequence: CASSFSRSYEQYF.

This rearrangement joins TRBV5-1 to TRBJ2-5; the match to TRBD2 covers 10 bases. Germline V gives CDR1 SGHRS, CDR2 YFSETQ. V trimming: 0 bases; J trimming: 5 bases; junction bases outside the gene matches: 10. CDR3 length: 17 residues. The CDR3 reads CASSLAPLAGGWETQYF. Written as DNA, the CDR3 is TGCGCCAGCAGCTTGGCCCCCTTAGCGGGGGGTTGGGAGACCCAGTACTTC.

This chain links TRBV9 with TRBJ2-7, with TRBD1 as a possible D gene (5 bases). V lost 3 bases and J lost 0, with 16 bases in between. The CDR3 covers 16 residues. Per germline, CDR1 SGDLS and CDR2 YYNGEE. The CDR3 sequence: CASSGPTRDSSYEQYF. Here the CDR3 DNA reads TGTGCCAGCAGCGGACCCACTCGAGACAGCTCCTACGAGCAGTACTTC.

CDR3: CASSETYNEQFF. CDR3 nucleotide sequence: TGCGCCAGCAGTGAAACCTACAATGAGCAGTTCTTC. The chain is built from TRBV10-2 and TRBJ2-1; D gene uncertain. There are 12 residues in the CDR3. V lost 3 bases and J 2 bases, leaving 2 bases between the germline ends. CDR1 WSHSY and CDR2 SAAADI come from the germline V gene.

V and J are TRBV9 and TRBJ2-3; a weak D match, TRBD2 (7 bases). Germline assignment: CDR1 SGDLS and CDR2 YYNGEE. V lost 2 bases to trimming and J lost 0 bases, with 10 bases between them. This CDR3 region has 15 residues. The CDR3 DNA reads TGTGCCAGCAGCGTCAGGGGAGGGAGCACAGATACGCAGTATTTT. The encoded protein is CASSVRGGSTDTQYF.

The V and J genes are TRBV7-9 and TRBJ2-2, with D maybe TRBD2 (5 bases). The V end lost 5 bases, the J end lost 5 bases, and 6 bases lay between the germline ends. The germline CDR1 and CDR2 sequences are SEHNR and FQNEAQ (reference sequence). This CDR3 has 12 residues. CDR3 region: CASSRETGELFF. DNA of the CDR3: TGTGCCAGCAGCAGGGAGACCGGGGAGCTGTTTTTT.

For this clone: Additional DNA sequences in this sample encode the identical CDR3. J is TRBJ1-4 and V is TRBV28; D might be TRBD1 (5 bases). The CDR3 covers 14 residues. Trimming removed 2 bases at V and 4 bases at J, with 8 bases between. The germline V gene has CDR1 MDHEN and CDR2 SYDVKM. In nucleotides, the CDR3 is TGTGCCAGCAGTTTACGACAGCTTAATGAAAAACTGTTTTTT. Amino acids: CASSLRQLNEKLFF.

J is TRBJ1-1 and V is TRBV5-4; TRBD1 is a possible D gene (5 bases). V gave up 5 bases and J gave up 5 bases, with 16 bases separating them. This CDR3 is built from 14 residues. Germline CDR1 SGHNT, CDR2 YYREEE (reference sequence). The CDR3 region has the DNA TGTGCCAGCAGTTCGGGACTCGCGGGAACTGAAGCTTTCTTT. Protein: CASSSGLAGTEAFF.

The V gene is TRBV19, the J gene TRBJ2-3; 12 nucleotides agree with TRBD2. Looked up from germline, CDR1 is LNHDA and CDR2 is SQIVND (reference sequence). The CDR3 runs to 16 residues. V trimming: 10 bases; J trimming: 6 bases; junction bases outside the gene matches: 14. This chain's CDR3 is CATAPSGRAGRDTQYF. CDR3 bases: TGTGCCACCGCGCCTAGCGGGAGGGCGGGACGGGATACGCAGTATTTT.

The chain uses TRBV28 and TRBJ1-5, with TRBD1 matching over 11 bases. The CDR3 totals 14 residues. Trimming at V came to 4 bases and at J to 5 bases, leaving 1 base not matched to a gene. Germline CDR1 reads MDHEN; CDR2 reads SYDVKM. This CDR3 reads CASSWTGGYQPQHF. DNA of the CDR3: TGTGCCAGCAGTTGGACAGGGGGCTATCAGCCCCAGCATTTT.

The V and J genes are TRBV6-4 and TRBJ1-2, with TRBD1 identical over 7 bases. V shed 3 bases and J 4 bases; nucleotides not matched to a gene: 2. The length of the CDR3 is 13 residues. The germline CDR1 and CDR2 sequences are MRHNA and SNTAGT. Here the CDR3 reads CASSENRGYGYTF. CDR3 DNA: TGTGCCAGCAGTGAAAACAGGGGCTATGGCTACACCTTC.

The rearrangement joins TRBV11-1 to TRBJ2-2; tentatively, D is TRBD1 (6 bases). CDR3 length: 14 residues. CDR1 SGHAT and CDR2 FQDESV come from the germline V gene (reference sequence). Between the trimmed V and J ends, which lost 5 bases and 0 bases, there was a span of 7 bases. The CDR3 loop is CASSRTANTGELFF. CDR3 sequence (DNA): TGTGCCAGCAGCCGGACAGCGAACACCGGGGAGCTGTTTTTT.